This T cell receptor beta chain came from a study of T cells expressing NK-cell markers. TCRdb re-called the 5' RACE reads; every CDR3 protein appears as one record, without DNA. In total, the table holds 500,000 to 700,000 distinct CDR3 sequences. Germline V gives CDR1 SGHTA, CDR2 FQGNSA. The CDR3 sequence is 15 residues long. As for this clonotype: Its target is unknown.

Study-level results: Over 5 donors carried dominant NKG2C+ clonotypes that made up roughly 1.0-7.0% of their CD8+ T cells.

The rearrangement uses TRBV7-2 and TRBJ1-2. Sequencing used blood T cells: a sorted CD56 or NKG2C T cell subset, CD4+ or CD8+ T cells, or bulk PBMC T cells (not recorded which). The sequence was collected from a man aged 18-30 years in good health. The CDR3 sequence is CASSFEAGVYYGYTF.